The TCR beta chain under discussion was sequenced for a study of T cell responses to AZD1222 COVID-19 vaccine. Points from the study as a whole: Close to half of all spike-specific TCRs reportedly target regions of the variants that are unmutated. Baseline testing showed seropositivity in only five to seven AZD1222 recipients. Among the donors, most were white British and more were female, and clonal diversity was possibly underestimated.

Deletions cut 4 bases from V and 5 bases from J, with 15 bases between. Germline CDR1 and CDR2: LGHDT and YNNKEL (reference sequence). The CDR3 runs 15 residues. This clone was counted a few times. Its target is unknown. TCRdb's copy holds only in-frame clones and misses some; the assay was immunoSEQ multiplex PCR. Of 90,000 or so clones in the sample, 89% were seen once. This TCR derives from an adult in good health. The sample was peripheral blood, taken on day 0 of AZD1222 vaccination. V gene TRBV3-1 (or the pseudogene TRBV3-2) combines with J gene TRBJ2-1, with D tentatively TRBD1 or TRBD2 (5 bases each). The CDR3 nucleotides are TGTGCCAGCAGCCGGGGGTCTTCCATAAACAATGAGCAGTTCTTC. It encodes CASSRGSSINNEQFF.